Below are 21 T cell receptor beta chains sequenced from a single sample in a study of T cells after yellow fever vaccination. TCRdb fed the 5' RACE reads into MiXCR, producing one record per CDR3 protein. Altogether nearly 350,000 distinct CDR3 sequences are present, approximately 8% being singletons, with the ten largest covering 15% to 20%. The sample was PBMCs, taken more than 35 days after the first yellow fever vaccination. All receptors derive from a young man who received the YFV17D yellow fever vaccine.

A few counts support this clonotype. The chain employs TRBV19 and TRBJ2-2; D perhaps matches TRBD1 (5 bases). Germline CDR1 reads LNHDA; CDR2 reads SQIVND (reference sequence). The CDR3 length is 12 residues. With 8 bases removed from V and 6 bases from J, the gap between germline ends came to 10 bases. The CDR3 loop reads CASWQGSGELFF. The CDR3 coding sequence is TGTGCCAGTTGGCAGGGATCCGGGGAGCTGTTTTTT.

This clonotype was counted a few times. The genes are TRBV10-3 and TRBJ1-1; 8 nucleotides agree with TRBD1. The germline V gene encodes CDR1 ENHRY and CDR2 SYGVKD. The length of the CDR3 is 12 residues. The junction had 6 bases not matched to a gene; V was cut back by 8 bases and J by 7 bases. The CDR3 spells CAISSGTGEAFF. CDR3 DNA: TGTGCCATCTCATCAGGGACAGGTGAAGCTTTCTTT.

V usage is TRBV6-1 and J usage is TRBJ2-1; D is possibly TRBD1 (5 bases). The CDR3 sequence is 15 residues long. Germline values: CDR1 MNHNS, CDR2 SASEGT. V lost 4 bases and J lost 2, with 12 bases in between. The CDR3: CASSAGISPYNEQFF. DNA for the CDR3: TGTGCCAGCAGTGCAGGGATAAGCCCCTACAATGAGCAGTTCTTC.

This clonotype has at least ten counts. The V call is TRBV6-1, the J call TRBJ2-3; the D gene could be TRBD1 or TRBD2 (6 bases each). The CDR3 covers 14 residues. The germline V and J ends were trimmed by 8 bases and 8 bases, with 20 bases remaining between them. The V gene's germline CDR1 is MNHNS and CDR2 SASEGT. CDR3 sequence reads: CASRETGYRVTQYF. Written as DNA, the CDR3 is TGTGCCAGCCGGGAGACAGGCTACAGGGTTACGCAGTATTTT.

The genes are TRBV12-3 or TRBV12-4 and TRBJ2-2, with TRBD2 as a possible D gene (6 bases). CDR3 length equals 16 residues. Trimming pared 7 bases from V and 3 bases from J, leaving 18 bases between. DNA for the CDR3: TGTGCCAGCACGGTCTGGGGAGGAGGGGACACCGGGGAGCTGTTTTTT. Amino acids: CASTVWGGGDTGELFF.

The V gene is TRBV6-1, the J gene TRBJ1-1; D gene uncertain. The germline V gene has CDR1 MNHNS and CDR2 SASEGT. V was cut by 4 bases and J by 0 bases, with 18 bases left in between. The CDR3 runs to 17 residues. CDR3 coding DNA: TGTGCCAGCAGTGCCATTATTCAGTGGCAAATGAACACTGAAGCTTTCTTT. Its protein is CASSAIIQWQMNTEAFF.

The CDR3 bases are TGTGCCAGCAGCCGACCAGGGGGAGGGGAGACCCAGTACTTC. This gives the protein CASSRPGGGETQYF. The genes are TRBV7-9 and TRBJ2-5; D tentatively fits TRBD1 or TRBD2 (7 bases each). Germline CDR1 SEHNR, CDR2 FQNEAQ (reference sequence). CDR3 length equals 14 residues. V lost 5 bases to trimming and J lost 5 bases, with 15 bases between them.

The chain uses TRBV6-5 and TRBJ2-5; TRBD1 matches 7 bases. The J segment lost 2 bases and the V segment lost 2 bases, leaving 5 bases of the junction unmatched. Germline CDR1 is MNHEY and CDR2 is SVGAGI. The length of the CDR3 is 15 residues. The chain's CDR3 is CASSYDPRGQETQYF. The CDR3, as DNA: TGTGCCAGCAGTTACGATCCCAGGGGGCAAGAGACCCAGTACTTC.

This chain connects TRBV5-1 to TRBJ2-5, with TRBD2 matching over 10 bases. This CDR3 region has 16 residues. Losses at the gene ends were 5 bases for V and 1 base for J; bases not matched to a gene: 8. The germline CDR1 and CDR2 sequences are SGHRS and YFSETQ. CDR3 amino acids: CASSFGTSGAQETQYF. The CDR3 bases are TGCGCCAGCAGTTTTGGTACTAGCGGGGCCCAAGAGACCCAGTACTTC.

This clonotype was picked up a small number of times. CDR3 DNA: TGTGCCAGCAGTTACCAAGGCTTCACCGGGGAGCTGTTTTTT. This encodes CASSYQGFTGELFF. The chain joins TRBV6-5 to TRBJ2-2; D uncertain. V lost 2 bases and J 4 bases, leaving 8 bases between the germline ends. The CDR3 runs 14 residues. Germline CDR1 MNHEY, CDR2 SVGAGI.

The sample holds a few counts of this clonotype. CDR3 protein: CASRDTLREAFF. For the CDR3, the DNA is TGTGCCAGCAGGGATACCCTACGGGAAGCTTTCTTT. This chain uses TRBV12-3 or TRBV12-4 with TRBJ1-1, with D uncertain. CDR3 size: 12 residues. Trimming pared 6 bases from V and 8 bases from J, leaving 13 bases between.

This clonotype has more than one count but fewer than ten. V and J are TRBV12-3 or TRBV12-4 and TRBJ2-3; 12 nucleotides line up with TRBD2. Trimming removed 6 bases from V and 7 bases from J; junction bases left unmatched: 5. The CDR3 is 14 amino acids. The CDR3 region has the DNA TGTGCCAGCAGCGGACTAGCGGGGTACTATACGCAGTATTTT. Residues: CASSGLAGYYTQYF.

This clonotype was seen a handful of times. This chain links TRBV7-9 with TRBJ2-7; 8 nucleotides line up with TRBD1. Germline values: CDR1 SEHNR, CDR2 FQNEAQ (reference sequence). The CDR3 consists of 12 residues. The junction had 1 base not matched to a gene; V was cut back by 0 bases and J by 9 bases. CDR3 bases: TGTGCCAGCAGCTTAGCGGGGACAGGGCAGTACGTC. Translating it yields CASSLAGTGQYV.

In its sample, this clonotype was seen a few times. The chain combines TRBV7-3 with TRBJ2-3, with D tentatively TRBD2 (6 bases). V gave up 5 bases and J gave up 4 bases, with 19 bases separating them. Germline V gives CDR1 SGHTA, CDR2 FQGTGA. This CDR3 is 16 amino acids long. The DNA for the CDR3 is TGTGCCAGCAGCCCCCTTGGACTAACGGAGGCAGATACGCAGTATTTT. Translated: CASSPLGLTEADTQYF.

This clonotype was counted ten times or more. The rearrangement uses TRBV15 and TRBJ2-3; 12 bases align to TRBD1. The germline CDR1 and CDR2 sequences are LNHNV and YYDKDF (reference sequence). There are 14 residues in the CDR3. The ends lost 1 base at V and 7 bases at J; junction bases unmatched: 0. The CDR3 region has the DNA TGTGCCACCAGCAGAGGGGACAGGGGGCATACGCAGTATTTT. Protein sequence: CATSRGDRGHTQYF.

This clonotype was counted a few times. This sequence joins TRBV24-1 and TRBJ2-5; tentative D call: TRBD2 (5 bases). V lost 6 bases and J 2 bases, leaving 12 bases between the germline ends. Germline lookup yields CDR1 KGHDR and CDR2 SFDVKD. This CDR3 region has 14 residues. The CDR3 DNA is TGTGCCACCAGTACTGCGGGCGCACAAGAGACCCAGTACTTC. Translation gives CATSTAGAQETQYF.

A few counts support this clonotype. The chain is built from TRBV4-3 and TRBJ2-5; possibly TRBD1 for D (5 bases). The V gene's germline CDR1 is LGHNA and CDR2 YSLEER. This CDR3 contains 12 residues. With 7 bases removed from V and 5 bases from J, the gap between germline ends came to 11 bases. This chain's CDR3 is CASTRTMETQYF. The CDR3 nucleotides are TGCGCCAGCACGAGGACAATGGAGACCCAGTACTTC.

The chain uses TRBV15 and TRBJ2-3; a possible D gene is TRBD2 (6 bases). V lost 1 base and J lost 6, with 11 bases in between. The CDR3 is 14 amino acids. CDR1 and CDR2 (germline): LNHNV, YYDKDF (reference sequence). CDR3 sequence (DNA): TGTGCCACCAGCAGAGTAGCGGAGGATGATACGCAGTATTTT. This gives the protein CATSRVAEDDTQYF.

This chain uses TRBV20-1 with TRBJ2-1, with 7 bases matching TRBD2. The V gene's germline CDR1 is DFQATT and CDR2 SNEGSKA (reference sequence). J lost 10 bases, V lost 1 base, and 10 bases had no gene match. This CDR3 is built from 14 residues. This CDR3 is CSARGPGLTGEQFF. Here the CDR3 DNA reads TGCAGTGCTAGAGGACCGGGACTAACGGGGGAGCAGTTCTTC.

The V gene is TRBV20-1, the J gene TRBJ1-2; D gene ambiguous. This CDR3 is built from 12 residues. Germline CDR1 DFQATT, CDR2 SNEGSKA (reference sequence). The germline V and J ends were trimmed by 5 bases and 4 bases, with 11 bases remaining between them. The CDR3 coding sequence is TGCAGTGCTGTTGGCCTGACCTATGGCTACACCTTC. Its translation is CSAVGLTYGYTF.

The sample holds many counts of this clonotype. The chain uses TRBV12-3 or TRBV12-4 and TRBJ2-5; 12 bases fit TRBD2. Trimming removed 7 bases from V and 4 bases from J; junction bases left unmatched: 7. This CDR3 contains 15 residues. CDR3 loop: CASKTTSGGRETQYF. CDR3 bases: TGTGCCAGCAAAACGACTAGCGGGGGAAGAGAGACCCAGTACTTC.